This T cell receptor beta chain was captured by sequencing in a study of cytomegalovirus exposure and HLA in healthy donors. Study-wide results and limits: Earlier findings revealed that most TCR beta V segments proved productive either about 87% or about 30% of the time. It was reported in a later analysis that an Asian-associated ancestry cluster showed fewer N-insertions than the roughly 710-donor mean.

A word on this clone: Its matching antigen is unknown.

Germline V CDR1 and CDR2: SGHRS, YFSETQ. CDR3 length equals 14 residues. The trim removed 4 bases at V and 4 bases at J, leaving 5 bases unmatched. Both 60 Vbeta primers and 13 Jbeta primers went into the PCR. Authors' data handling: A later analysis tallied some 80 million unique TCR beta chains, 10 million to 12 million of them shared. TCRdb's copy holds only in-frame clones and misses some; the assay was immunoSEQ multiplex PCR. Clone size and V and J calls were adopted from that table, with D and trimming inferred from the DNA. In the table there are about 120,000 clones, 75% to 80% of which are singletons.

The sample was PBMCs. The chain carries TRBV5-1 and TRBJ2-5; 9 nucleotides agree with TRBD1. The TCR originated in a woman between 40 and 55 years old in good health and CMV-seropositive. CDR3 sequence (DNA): TGCGCCAGCAGCAGGACAGGGGCCTTAGAGACCCAGTACTTC. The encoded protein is CASSRTGALETQYF.